The 8 T cell receptor beta chains in this list originate from one sample, sequenced in a study of neurological immune-mediated disorders (dated by TCRdb to about 2019). Library preparation employed 5' RACE. The sequencer listed for this sample is Illumina HiSeq 2500. TCRdb reprocessing: public reads trimmed at Q25 with fastp, clones called with MiXCR, in-frame beta chains kept. Every CDR3 protein is listed once, alongside the most common genes and DNA of its rows. The sample table shows approximately 37,000 distinct CDR3 sequences, and 13% to 15% are seen once. 25% to 30% of the sample comes from the top ten. The specimen was PBMCs. All receptors derive from a woman aged 50 to 65 with HTLV-1-associated myelopathy (HAM/TSP).

This clonotype was detected many times. The rearrangement joins TRBV7-9 to TRBJ1-1; D ambiguous. The germline V gene encodes CDR1 SEHNR and CDR2 FQNEAQ (reference sequence). The length of the CDR3 is 15 residues. Trimming left V 3 bases short and J 4 bases short, with 15 bases between. The CDR3 bases are TGTGCCAGCAGCTTTACGTCTGGGGTTTCCACTGAAGCTTTCTTT. It yields the protein CASSFTSGVSTEAFF.

Concerning this clonotype itself: A junction boundary mismatches the germline segment, possibly from a read error. The chain has TRBV5-6 and TRBJ2-2; D may be TRBD2 (6 bases). CDR3 length equals 15 residues. Germline CDR1 reads SGHDT; CDR2 reads YYEEEE. The CDR3 sequence is CVSSFGSGRAGDLFF. The CDR3 DNA is TGTGTCAGCAGCTTTGGTAGCGGCCGCGCCGGGGACCTGTTTTTT. Using reference TRBV5-6 and TRBJ2-2 for the parts outside the CDR3, the full variable domain is DAGVTQSPTHLIKTRGQQVTLRCSPKSGHDTVSWYQQALGQGPQFIFQYYEEEERQRGNFPDRFSGHQFPNYSSELNVNALLLGDSALYLCVSSFGSGRAGDLFFGEGSRLTVL.

Many counts were recorded for this clonotype. The rearrangement joins TRBV9 to TRBJ1-2; D is unclear. Trimming cost V 3 bases and J 5 bases, with 8 bases left between them. This CDR3 contains 12 residues. Germline CDR1 and CDR2: SGDLS and YYNGEE. CDR3 loop: CASSESRYGYTF. The CDR3 coding sequence is TGTGCCAGCAGCGAATCTCGTTATGGCTACACCTTC.

This clonotype appeared many times. The chain has TRBV6-2 or TRBV6-3 and TRBJ1-1; the D gene is possibly TRBD1 (6 bases). The CDR3 is 17 amino acids. Trimming took off 2 bases at V and 0 bases at J, with 16 bases between the two ends. The germline V gene has CDR1 MNHEY and CDR2 SVGEGT. CDR3 in amino acids: CASSYPRRGPMNTEAFF. The CDR3 coding sequence is TGTGCCAGCAGTTACCCCCGACGGGGGCCTATGAACACTGAAGCTTTCTTT.

Many counts were recorded for this clonotype. This CDR3 is CASSQGSGGRDTEAFF. CDR3 DNA: TGTGCCAGCAGCCAAGGATCGGGGGGCCGGGACACTGAAGCTTTCTTT. This rearrangement joins TRBV4-2 to TRBJ1-1, with D perhaps TRBD1 (6 bases). V gave up 1 base and J gave up 3 bases, with 15 bases separating them. Germline CDR1 LGHNA, CDR2 YNFKEQ. CDR3 length equals 16 residues.

This clonotype was recorded many times. The chain links TRBV19 to TRBJ1-5, with 8 bases that match TRBD1. Germline V gives CDR1 LNHDA, CDR2 SQIVND (reference sequence). The trim removed 5 bases at V and 5 bases at J, leaving 8 bases unmatched. This CDR3 is built from 15 residues. CDR3 nucleotides: TGTGCCAGTAGTGCGGACAGGGAACTACATCAGCCCCAGCATTTT. It encodes CASSADRELHQPQHF.

This clonotype was counted many times. This chain links TRBV20-1 with TRBJ2-3; possibly TRBD2 for D (6 bases). The germline CDR1 and CDR2 sequences are DFQATT and SNEGSKA (reference sequence). CDR3 length: 12 amino acids. The V end was cut by 6 bases, the J end by 3 bases, with 10 bases between. CDR3 in DNA: TGCAGTGCAAAACTAGCTACAGATACGCAGTATTTT. Translated: CSAKLATDTQYF.

The sample holds many counts of this clonotype. V and J are TRBV2 and TRBJ2-2, with 7 bases that match TRBD1. This CDR3 region has 15 residues. Germline V gene data show CDR1 as SNHLY and CDR2 as FYNNEI. Unmatched junction bases numbered 7, after V lost 5 bases and J lost 4 bases. The CDR3 loop is CASSPTGVFTGELFF. CDR3 bases: TGTGCCAGCAGTCCTACAGGGGTGTTCACCGGGGAGCTGTTTTTT. Based on the CDR3 plus reference TRBV2 and TRBJ2-2, the full variable domain is EPEVTQTPSHQVTQMGQEVILRCVPISNHLYFYWYRQILGQKVEFLVSFYNNEISEKSEIFDDQFSVERPDGSNFTLKIRSTKLEDSAMYFCASSPTGVFTGELFFGEGSRLTVL.